This T cell receptor (beta chain) appears in the sequencing data of a study of T cell responses to AZD1222 COVID-19 vaccine. Turning to the study itself: Second doses at about 4 or about 12 weeks were pooled.

The CDR3 is 14 residues long. Germline V CDR1 and CDR2: LGHNA, YNFKEQ. The germline V and J ends were trimmed by 4 bases and 3 bases, with 12 bases remaining between them. This table comes from immunoSEQ multiplex PCR, and its TCRdb copy is limited to in-frame clones, with some not included. The sample records about 88,000 clones, roughly nine tenths being singletons. This clone appeared a single time. The V and J genes are TRBV4-2 and TRBJ1-1, with D possibly TRBD1 on 6 matching bases. The clonotype was recovered from an adult in good health. The source was peripheral blood, collected on day 0 of AZD1222 vaccination. CDR3 residues: CASSPRGLDTEAFF. CDR3 in DNA: TGTGCCAGCAGCCCCAGGGGTCTGGACACTGAAGCTTTCTTT.